This TCR beta chain was retrieved from a study of cytomegalovirus exposure and HLA in healthy donors. Study results and caveats: In vitro work confirmed that a few CMV-associated chains recognize CMV antigens.

This CDR3 has 17 residues. The germline V gene has CDR1 MGHDK and CDR2 SYGVNS. V was cut by 5 bases and J by 1 base, with 17 bases left in between. From the roughly 120-subject validation cohort, which was separate from the roughly 670-subject first cohort, the donors were drawn. Measured with immunoSEQ multiplex PCR; TCRdb has only the in-frame clones, and not every one. The sample has 110,000 to 150,000 clones, roughly nine tenths seen once. This clone was found once. Its cognate antigen is unknown. The TCR sequence derives from a woman younger than 30 in good health and CMV-seropositive. The chain has TRBV25-1 and TRBJ1-4; D gene uncertain. Sample: PBMCs. As DNA, the CDR3 is TGTGCCAGCAGTCCGCAACATTGGAGTGGAACTAATGAAAAACTGTTTTTT. Protein sequence: CASSPQHWSGTNEKLFF.